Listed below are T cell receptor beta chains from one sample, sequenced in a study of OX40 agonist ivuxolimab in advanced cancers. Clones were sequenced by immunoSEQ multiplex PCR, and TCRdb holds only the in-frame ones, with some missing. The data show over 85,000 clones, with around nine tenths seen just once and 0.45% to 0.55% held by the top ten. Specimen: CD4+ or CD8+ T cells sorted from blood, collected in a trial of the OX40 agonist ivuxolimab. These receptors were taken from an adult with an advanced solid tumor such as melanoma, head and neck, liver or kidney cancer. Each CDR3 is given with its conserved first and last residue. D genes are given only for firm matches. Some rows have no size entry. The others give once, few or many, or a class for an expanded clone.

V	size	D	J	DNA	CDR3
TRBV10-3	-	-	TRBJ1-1	TGTGCCATCAGTGTTGGGGATGGGACTGAAGCTTTCTTT	CAISVGDGTEAFF
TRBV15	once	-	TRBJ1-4	TGTGCCACCTGTCCTGGTGGGACTAATGAAAAACTGTTTTTT	CATCPGGTNEKLFF
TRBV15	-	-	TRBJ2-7	TGTGCCACCAGCGCAACTAGCAACGAGCAGTACTTC	CATSATSNEQYF
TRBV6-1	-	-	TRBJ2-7	TGTGCCAGCAGTTATGTGTCCGCGCGCTACGAGCAGTACTTC	CASSYVSARYEQYF
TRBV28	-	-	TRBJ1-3	TGTGCCAGCGGCGACACCTCCTCTGGAAACACCATATATTTT	CASGDTSSGNTIYF
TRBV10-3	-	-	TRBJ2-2	TGTGCCATGGAGGGGCAGCGGGACACCGGGGAGCTGTTTTTT	CAMEGQRDTGELFF
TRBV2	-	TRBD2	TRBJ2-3	TGTGCCAGCACCGTGTGGGGGGGGGAAGATACGCAGTATTTT	CASTVWGGEDTQYF
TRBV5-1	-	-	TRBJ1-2	TGCGCCAGCAGCTTGGTAGCAGACGGCTATGGCTACACCTTC	CASSLVADGYGYTF
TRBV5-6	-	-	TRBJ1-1	TGTGCCAGCAGCTTGGAGTTAGTCAACACTGAAGCTTTCTTT	CASSLELVNTEAFF
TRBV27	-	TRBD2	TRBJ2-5	TGTGCCAGCAGTTCCAAGCCGGGACTAGCGGGGGGGCGGGAGACCCAGTACTTC	CASSSKPGLAGGRETQYF
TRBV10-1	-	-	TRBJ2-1	TGCGCCAGCGGACGTGGGGGGGCCATCTATGAGCAGTTCTTC	CASGRGGAIYEQFF
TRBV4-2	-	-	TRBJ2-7	TGTGCCAGCAGCCAAGAACCTTCCGACTTTTCCTACGAGCAGTACTTC	CASSQEPSDFSYEQYF
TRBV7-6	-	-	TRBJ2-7	TGTGCCAGCAGCCCTCGCCCGGGACGAAGCGAGCAGTACTTC	CASSPRPGRSEQYF
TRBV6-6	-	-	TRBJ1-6	TGTGCCAGCAGTTACACCAGTGATAATTCACCCCTCCACTTT	CASSYTSDNSPLHF
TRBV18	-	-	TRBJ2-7	TGTGCCAGCTCACCCTTCGATCAGGACACCGAGCAGTACTTC	CASSPFDQDTEQYF
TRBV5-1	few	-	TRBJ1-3	TGCGCCAGCAGCTCAGGAGGCTCTGGAAACACCATATATTTT	CASSSGGSGNTIYF
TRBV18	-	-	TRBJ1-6	TGTGCCAGCTCATTTGGGCCAGCGTATAATTCACCCCTCCACTTT	CASSFGPAYNSPLHF